This T cell receptor beta chain was sequenced for a study of blood T cell repertoires in COVID-19. The table came from immunoSEQ multiplex PCR; TCRdb's copy has only in-frame clones and leaves some out. This repertoire shows some 270,000 clones, 85% to 95% found once; its top ten account for around 2.8%. This CDR3 contains 13 residues. Germline-derived CDR1 and CDR2 are MDHEN and SYDVKM. V was trimmed by 6 bases and J by 6 bases, leaving 15 bases between them. The sample taken for sequencing was PBMCs or T cells enriched from blood (not recorded which). The rearrangement uses TRBV28 and TRBJ2-7; D may be TRBD2 (5 bases). The TCR originated in a man in his forties who had been exposed to COVID-19. The CDR3 loop reads CASRRTDEGEQYF. The CDR3 nucleotides are TGTGCCAGCAGAAGGACGGACGAGGGCGAGCAGTACTTC.